This T cell receptor (beta chain) originates from a study of blood T cell repertoires in COVID-19. As for the study in general: T cells, B-cell-depleted T cells, or PBMCs provided the cDNA or gDNA that served as material.

In the authors' methods: The assay estimated nucleated cells by amplifying reference gene primers. Profiling relied on immunoSEQ multiplex PCR, and the TCRdb table lists in-frame clones only, not all of them. The DNA gave D and trimming, while V, J and clone size come from that table. This sample has fewer than 400,000 clones, with around 84% found just once. Germline V gene sequence: CDR1 SGHRS, CDR2 YFSETQ. This CDR3 contains 16 residues. Between the trimmed V and J ends, which lost 1 base and 0 bases, there was a span of 11 bases. The genes are TRBV5-1 and TRBJ2-1, with unresolved D. Sequencing used peripheral blood. The sequence was obtained from a woman in her late teens or twenties with acute or convalescent COVID-19. CDR3 nucleotide sequence: TGCGCCAGCAGCTTGACCGTGGCTGTCTCCTACAATGAGCAGTTCTTC. Its protein is CASSLTVAVSYNEQFF.